Presented here are 10 T cell receptor beta chains from one specimen sequenced in a study of blood T cell repertoires in COVID-19. Libraries were prepared by immunoSEQ multiplex PCR; TCRdb keeps only in-frame clonotypes and omits some of them. The sample consists of about 120,000 clones, about 86% of them appearing once. Sequencing was carried out using peripheral blood. The receptors here all came from a woman between 50 and 59 years old with active or convalescent COVID-19.

The chain is built from TRBV6-6 and TRBJ2-7, with 9 bases lining up with TRBD2. Germline CDR1 is MNHNY and CDR2 is SVGAGI (reference sequence). The CDR3 spans 14 residues. With V trimmed by 2 bases and J by 4 bases, 3 bases remained unmatched. As DNA, the CDR3 is TGTGCCAGCAGTTACCGCGGGGGGGAATACGAGCAGTACTTC. It codes for CASSYRGGEYEQYF.

The chain joins TRBV5-5 to TRBJ1-5, with a possible D match to TRBD1 (6 bases). This CDR3 spans 15 amino acids. Trimming left V 4 bases short and J 7 bases short, with 18 bases between. Germline CDR1 SGHKS, CDR2 YYEKEE (reference sequence). CDR3 sequence: CASSLSTGPRQPQHF. CDR3 DNA sequence: TGTGCCAGCAGCCTTTCGACAGGCCCCAGGCAGCCCCAGCATTTT. Supplemented by reference TRBV5-5 and TRBJ1-5, the full variable domain reads DAGVTQSPTHLIKTRGQQVTLRCSPISGHKSVSWYQQVLGQGPQFIFQYYEKEERGRGNFPDRFSARQFPNYSSELNVNALLLGDSALYLCASSLSTGPRQPQHFGDGTRLSIL.

This chain links TRBV7-9 with TRBJ1-5; 8 nucleotides align to TRBD1. The CDR3 is made up of 16 amino acids. The J segment lost 1 base and the V segment lost 1 base, leaving 3 bases of the junction unmatched. Germline CDR1 reads SEHNR; CDR2 reads FQNEAQ (reference sequence). This CDR3 reads CASSLGRGPSNQPQHF. For the CDR3, the DNA is TGTGCCAGCAGCTTAGGCAGGGGGCCGAGCAATCAGCCCCAGCATTTT.

The chain links TRBV3-1 (or the pseudogene TRBV3-2) to TRBJ2-2; weak D call: TRBD1 (5 bases). This CDR3 comprises 14 residues. Trimming shortened V by 4 bases and J by 2 bases, and 8 bases separated the two germline ends. The germline V gene encodes CDR1 LGHDT and CDR2 YNNKEL (reference sequence). CDR3 sequence: CASSLQGNTGELFF. The CDR3 DNA reads TGTGCCAGCAGCCTGCAGGGTAACACCGGGGAGCTGTTTTTT.

The J gene is TRBJ2-2, the V gene TRBV3-1 (or the pseudogene TRBV3-2); D is unclear. The CDR3 is 15 amino acids. The ends were cut back, 1 base at V and 6 bases at J, with 12 bases in the middle. Germline CDR1 LGHDT, CDR2 YNNKEL (reference sequence). As DNA, the CDR3 is TGTGCCAGCAGCCAAGTGTTGGTGAGAGCCGGGGAGCTGTTTTTT. This encodes CASSQVLVRAGELFF.

The V and J genes are TRBV7-8 and TRBJ1-1; D remains ambiguous. The CDR3 totals 14 residues. Germline CDR1 and CDR2: SGHVS and FQNEAQ. Trimming took off 5 bases at V and 1 base at J, with 11 bases between the two ends. The CDR3 nucleotides read TGTGCCAGCAGCATCCGCGAGGGGAACACTGAAGCTTTCTTT. Its translation: CASSIREGNTEAFF.

This clone has only one observation. V and J are TRBV5-1 and TRBJ2-1; D not certain. V shed 1 base and J shed 0 bases, with 11 bases lying between them. The CDR3 runs 16 residues. Germline V gene sequence: CDR1 SGHRS, CDR2 YFSETQ. For the CDR3, the DNA is TGCGCCAGCAGCTTGTTATCGGGTACCTCCTACAATGAGCAGTTCTTC. It encodes CASSLLSGTSYNEQFF.

The gene calls are TRBV28 and TRBJ1-5; 10 nucleotides line up with TRBD1. The CDR3 is 16 residues long. With V trimmed by 6 bases and J by 6 bases, 11 bases remained unmatched. Germline CDR1 MDHEN, CDR2 SYDVKM. The chain's CDR3 is CASRIMGQGTAQPQHF. The CDR3 DNA follows: TGTGCCAGCAGAATAATGGGACAGGGGACGGCTCAGCCCCAGCATTTT.

As DNA, the CDR3 is TGTGCCAGCAGTCCTACAGGGTTTCGTTCACCCCTCCACTTT. Translated: CASSPTGFRSPLHF. The V and J genes are TRBV14 and TRBJ1-6; possible D gene TRBD1, 6 bases. The germline gives CDR1 SGHDN, CDR2 FVKESK. Trimming removed 6 bases at V and 9 bases at J, with 15 bases between. This CDR3 has 14 amino acids.

V usage is TRBV20-1 and J usage is TRBJ2-7, with a weak D call TRBD2 (5 bases). The V end was cut by 3 bases, the J end by 3 bases, with 18 bases between. The CDR3 consists of 15 residues. Germline CDR1 DFQATT, CDR2 SNEGSKA (reference sequence). The CDR3 sequence: CSASRSDLPFYEQYF. Written as DNA, the CDR3 is TGCAGTGCTAGTCGTAGCGACCTGCCCTTCTACGAGCAGTACTTC.